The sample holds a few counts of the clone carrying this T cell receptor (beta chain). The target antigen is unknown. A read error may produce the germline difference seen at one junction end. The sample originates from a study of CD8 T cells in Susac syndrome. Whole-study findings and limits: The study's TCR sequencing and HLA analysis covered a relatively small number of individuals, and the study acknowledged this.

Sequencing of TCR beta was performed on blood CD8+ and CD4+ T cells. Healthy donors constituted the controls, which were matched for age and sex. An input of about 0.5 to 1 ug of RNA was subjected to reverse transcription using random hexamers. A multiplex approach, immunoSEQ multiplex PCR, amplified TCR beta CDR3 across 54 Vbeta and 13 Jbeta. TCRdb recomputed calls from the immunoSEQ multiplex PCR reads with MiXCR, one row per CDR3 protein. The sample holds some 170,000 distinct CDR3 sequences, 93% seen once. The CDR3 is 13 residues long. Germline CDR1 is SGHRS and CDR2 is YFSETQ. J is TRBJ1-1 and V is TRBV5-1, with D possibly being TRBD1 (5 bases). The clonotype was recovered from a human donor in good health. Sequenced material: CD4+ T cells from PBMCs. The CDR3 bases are TGTGCCAGCAGCTTGGTGGGGGACACTGAAGCTTTCTTT. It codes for CASSLVGDTEAFF. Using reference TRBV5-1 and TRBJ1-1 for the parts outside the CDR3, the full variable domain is KAGVTQTPRYLIKTRGQQVTLSCSPISGHRSVSWYQQTPGQGLQFLFEYFSETQRNKGNFPGRFSGRQFSNSRSEMNVSTLELGDSALYLCASSLVGDTEAFFGQGTRLTVV.